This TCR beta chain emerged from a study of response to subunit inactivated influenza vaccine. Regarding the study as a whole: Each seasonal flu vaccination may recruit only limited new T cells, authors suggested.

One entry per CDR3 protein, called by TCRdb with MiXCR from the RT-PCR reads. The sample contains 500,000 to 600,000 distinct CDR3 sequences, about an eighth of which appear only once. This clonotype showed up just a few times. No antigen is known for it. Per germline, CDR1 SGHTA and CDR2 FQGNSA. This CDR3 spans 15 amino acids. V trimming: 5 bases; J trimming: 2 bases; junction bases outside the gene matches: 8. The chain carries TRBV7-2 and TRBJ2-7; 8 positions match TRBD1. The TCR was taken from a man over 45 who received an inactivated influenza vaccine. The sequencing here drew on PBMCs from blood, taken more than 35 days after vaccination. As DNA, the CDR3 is TGTGCCAGCAGCACGGACAGGGCCTTAGCCTACGAGCAGTACTTC. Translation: CASSTDRALAYEQYF.